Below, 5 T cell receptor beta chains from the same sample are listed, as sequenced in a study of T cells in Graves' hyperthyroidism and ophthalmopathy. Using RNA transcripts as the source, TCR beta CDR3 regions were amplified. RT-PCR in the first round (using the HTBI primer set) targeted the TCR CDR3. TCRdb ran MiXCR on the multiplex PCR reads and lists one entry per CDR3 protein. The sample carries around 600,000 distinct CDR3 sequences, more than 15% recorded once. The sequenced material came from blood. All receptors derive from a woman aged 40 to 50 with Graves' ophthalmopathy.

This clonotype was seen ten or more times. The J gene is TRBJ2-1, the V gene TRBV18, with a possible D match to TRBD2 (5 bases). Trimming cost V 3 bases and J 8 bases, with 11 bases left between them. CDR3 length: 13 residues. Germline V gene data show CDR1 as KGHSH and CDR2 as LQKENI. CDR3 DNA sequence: TGTGCCAGCTCACCGTCGGGGTTAGATGAGCAGTTCTTC. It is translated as CASSPSGLDEQFF.

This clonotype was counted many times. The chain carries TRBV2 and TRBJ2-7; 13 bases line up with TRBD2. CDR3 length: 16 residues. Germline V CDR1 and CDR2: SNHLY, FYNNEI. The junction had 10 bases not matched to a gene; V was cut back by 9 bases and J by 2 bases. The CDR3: CARGGTSGISPYEQYF. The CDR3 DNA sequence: TGTGCCAGGGGAGGGACTAGCGGGATCTCTCCCTACGAGCAGTACTTC.

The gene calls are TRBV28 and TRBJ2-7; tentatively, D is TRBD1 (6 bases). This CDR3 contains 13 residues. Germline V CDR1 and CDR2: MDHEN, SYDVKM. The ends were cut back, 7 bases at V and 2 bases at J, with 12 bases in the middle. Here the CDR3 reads CASIGTNTYEQYF. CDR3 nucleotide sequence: TGTGCCAGCATAGGGACAAACACCTACGAGCAGTACTTC. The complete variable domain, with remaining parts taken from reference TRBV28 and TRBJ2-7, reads DVKVTQSSRYLVKRTGEKVFLECVQDMDHENMFWYRQDPGLGLRLIYFSYDVKMKEKGDIPEGYSVSREKKERFSLILESASTNQTSMYLCASIGTNTYEQYFGPGTRLTVT.

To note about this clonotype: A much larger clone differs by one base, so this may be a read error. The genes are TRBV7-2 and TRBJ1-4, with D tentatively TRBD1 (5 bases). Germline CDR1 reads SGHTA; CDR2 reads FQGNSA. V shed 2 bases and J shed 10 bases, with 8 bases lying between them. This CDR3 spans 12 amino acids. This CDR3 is CASSLSGGKLFF. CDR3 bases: TGTGCCAGCAGCTTAAGTGGGGGAAAACTGTTTTTT.

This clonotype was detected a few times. Here the CDR3 reads CASSQAGVNYNEQFF. In nucleotides, the CDR3 is TGTGCCAGCAGCCAAGCGGGGGTTAACTACAATGAGCAGTTCTTC. The V call is TRBV3-1, the J call TRBJ2-1; D possibly corresponds to TRBD2 (6 bases). CDR1 is LGHDT and CDR2 is YNNKEL in the germline V gene (reference sequence). V was clipped by 1 base and J by 3 bases, with 10 bases between them. This CDR3 region has 15 residues.